The text below deals with one T cell receptor (beta chain). What it recognizes is unknown. This CDR3 spans 14 amino acids. V lost 4 bases to trimming and J lost 7 bases; unmatched junction nucleotides: 5. Germline V gene data show CDR1 as MNHNS and CDR2 as SASEGT. The data belong to a study of lymphopenia after photon versus proton radiotherapy. Overall study findings and caveats: Relative stability marked proton patients; photon patients lost diversity and naive cells.

Method: immunoSEQ multiplex PCR; TCRdb's copy keeps in-frame clones and lacks some. The sample has 15,000 to 20,000 clones; 75% to 90% are singletons. The receptor comes from a woman aged 55-69 years with cholangiocarcinoma. Some clones in this sample may be carry-over from other donors' samples. Sample: peripheral blood, taken from a patient treated with proton-based radiotherapy. The chain uses TRBV6-1 and TRBJ2-2; the match to TRBD1 covers 8 bases. The CDR3 DNA reads as TGTGCCAGCAGTGCGGACAGGGATAACGGGGAGCTGTTTTTT. Protein sequence: CASSADRDNGELFF.